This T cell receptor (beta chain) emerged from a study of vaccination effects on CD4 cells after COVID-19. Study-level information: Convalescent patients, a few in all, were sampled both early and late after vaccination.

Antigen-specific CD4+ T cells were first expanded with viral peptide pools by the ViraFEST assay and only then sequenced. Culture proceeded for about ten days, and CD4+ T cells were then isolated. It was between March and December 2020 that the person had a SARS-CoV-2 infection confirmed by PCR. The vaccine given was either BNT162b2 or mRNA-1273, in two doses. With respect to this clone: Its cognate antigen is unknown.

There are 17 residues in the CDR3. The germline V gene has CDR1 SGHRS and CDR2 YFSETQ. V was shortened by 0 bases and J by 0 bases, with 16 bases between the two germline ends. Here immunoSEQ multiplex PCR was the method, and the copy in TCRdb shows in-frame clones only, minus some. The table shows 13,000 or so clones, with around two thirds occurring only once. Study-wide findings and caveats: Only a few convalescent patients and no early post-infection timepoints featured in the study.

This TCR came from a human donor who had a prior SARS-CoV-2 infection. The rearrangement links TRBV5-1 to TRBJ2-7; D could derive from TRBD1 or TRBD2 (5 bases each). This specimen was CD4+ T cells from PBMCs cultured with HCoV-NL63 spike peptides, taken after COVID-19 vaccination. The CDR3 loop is CASSLAGLAGGSYEQYF. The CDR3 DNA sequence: TGCGCCAGCAGCTTGGCCGGACTCGCTGGGGGCTCCTACGAGCAGTACTTC.